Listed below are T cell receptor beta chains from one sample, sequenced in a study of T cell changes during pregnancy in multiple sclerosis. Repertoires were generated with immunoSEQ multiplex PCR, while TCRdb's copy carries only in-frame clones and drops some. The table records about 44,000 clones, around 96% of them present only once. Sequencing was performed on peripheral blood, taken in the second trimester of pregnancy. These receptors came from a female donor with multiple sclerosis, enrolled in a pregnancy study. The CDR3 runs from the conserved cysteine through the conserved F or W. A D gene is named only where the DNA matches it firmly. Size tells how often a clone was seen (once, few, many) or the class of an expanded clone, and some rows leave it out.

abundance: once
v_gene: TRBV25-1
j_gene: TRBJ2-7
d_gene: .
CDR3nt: TGTGCCAGCAGTGAATACCCGGGAAGGTCTGTGGTGCAGTACTTC
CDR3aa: CASSEYPGRSVVQYF

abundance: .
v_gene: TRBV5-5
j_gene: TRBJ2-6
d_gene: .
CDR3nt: TGTGCCAGCAGCTTGGGACAGCGCATCTCTGGGGCCAACGTCCTGACTTTC
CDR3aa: CASSLGQRISGANVLTF

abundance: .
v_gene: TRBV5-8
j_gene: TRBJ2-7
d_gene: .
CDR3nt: TGTGCCAGCAGCCCCCAGGGATCCTACGAGCAGTACTTC
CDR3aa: CASSPQGSYEQYF

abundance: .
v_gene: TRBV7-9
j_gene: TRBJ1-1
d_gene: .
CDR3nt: TGTGCCAGCAGCTTAGCGCAGGGCTTCGAAACTGAAGCTTTCTTT
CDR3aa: CASSLAQGFETEAFF

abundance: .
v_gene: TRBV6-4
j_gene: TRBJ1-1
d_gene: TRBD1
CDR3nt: TGTGCCAGCAGTGACGACGGGGACAGGGAAACTGAAGCTTTCTTT
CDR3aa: CASSDDGDRETEAFF

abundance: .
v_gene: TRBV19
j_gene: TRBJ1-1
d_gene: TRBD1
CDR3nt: TGTGCCAGTAGTAGAGGACAGGGACCCACTGAAGCTTTCTTT
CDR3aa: CASSRGQGPTEAFF

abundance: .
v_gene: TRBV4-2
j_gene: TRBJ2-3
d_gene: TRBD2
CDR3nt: TGTGCCAGCAGCCAAGATTTAGTCCGGACTAGCGGGAACGCAGATACGCAGTATTTT
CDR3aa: CASSQDLVRTSGNADTQYF

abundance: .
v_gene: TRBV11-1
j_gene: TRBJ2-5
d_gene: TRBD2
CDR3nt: TGTGCCAGCAGCACCGCTAGCGGGAGGTGGGAGACCCAGTACTTC
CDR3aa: CASSTASGRWETQYF

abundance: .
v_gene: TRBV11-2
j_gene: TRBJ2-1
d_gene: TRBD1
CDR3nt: TGTGCCAGCAGCCCAACAGGGGTTGGGGACAATGAGCAGTTCTTC
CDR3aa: CASSPTGVGDNEQFF

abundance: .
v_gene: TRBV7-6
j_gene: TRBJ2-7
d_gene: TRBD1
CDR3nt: TGTGCCAGCAGCTCCGGACAGGGAGTATACGAGCAGTACTTC
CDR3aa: CASSSGQGVYEQYF

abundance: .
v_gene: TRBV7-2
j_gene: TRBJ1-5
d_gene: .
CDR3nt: TGTGCCAGCAGCTTAGAGATGGGACATTCCCAGCATTTT
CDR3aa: CASSLEMGHSQHF

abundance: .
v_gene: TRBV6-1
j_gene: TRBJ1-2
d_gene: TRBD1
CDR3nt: TGTGCCAGCAGGAGATTCACAGGGGGCGAATATGGCTACACCTTC
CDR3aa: CASRRFTGGEYGYTF

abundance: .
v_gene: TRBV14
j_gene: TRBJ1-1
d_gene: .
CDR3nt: TGTGCCAGCAGCCAAGACCGGGTGAACACTGAAGCTTTCTTT
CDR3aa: CASSQDRVNTEAFF

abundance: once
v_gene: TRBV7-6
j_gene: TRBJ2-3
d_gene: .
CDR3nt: TGTGCCAGCAGCTTGGACACAATCACAGATACGCAGTATTTT
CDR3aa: CASSLDTITDTQYF

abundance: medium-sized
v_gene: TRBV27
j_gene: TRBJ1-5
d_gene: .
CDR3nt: TGTGCCAGCAGTCTCTCACTAAACTATCAGCCCCAGCATTTT
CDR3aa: CASSLSLNYQPQHF

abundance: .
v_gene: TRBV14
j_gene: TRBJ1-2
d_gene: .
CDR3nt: TGTGCCAGCAGCCAATCGAGGAGAGACTATGGCTACACCTTC
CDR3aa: CASSQSRRDYGYTF

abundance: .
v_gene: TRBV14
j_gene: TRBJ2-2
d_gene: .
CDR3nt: TGTGCCAGCAGCCCCGGTACGAACACCGGGGAGCTGTTTTTT
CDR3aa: CASSPGTNTGELFF